These 10 T cell receptor beta chains originate from one sample sequenced in a study of blood T cells in healthy people across ages. A second PCR of roughly 7 to 11 cycles used a sample-barcoded 5' primer and a J-beta primer mix. TCRdb re-called the 5' RACE reads with MiXCR, one entry per CDR3 protein. The repertoire includes about 670,000 distinct CDR3 sequences, more than 45% of them detected once, and approximately 13% sits in the top ten. Sequencing was carried out using blood. The receptors come from a woman over 75 in good health.

This chain connects TRBV6-2 or TRBV6-3 to TRBJ2-1, with 11 bases lining up with TRBD2. After removal of 6 bases from V and 5 bases from J, the junction contained 18 bases not matched to a gene. The CDR3 runs 19 residues. Germline values: CDR1 MNHEY, CDR2 SVGEGT. CDR3 sequence reads: CASSRPSTSGVREHNEQFF. The CDR3 bases are TGTGCCAGCAGCCGCCCCTCGACTAGCGGGGTCCGGGAGCACAATGAGCAGTTCTTC.

About this clonotype: This clone may be a read error of a much larger clone one base away. This rearrangement joins TRBV5-1 to TRBJ2-7; TRBD1 might be the D (6 bases). Per the germline V gene, CDR1 is SGHRS and CDR2 is YFSETQ. V was pared by 0 bases and J by 7 bases, with 14 bases between. The CDR3 covers 14 residues. The CDR3, as DNA: TGCGCCAGCAGCTTGGGGCAGTGGGACAATGAGCAGTACTTC. Encoded protein: CASSLGQWDNEQYF.

This clonotype was counted many times. The chain links TRBV28 to TRBJ2-7; TRBD1 matches at 9 bases. CDR3 length: 14 residues. V was clipped by 8 bases and J by 3 bases; unmatched bases: 8. CDR1 and CDR2 from the germline V gene are MDHEN and SYDVKM. CDR3 loop: CASFRQGGLYEQYF. CDR3 sequence (DNA): TGTGCCAGCTTTCGACAGGGGGGGCTCTACGAGCAGTACTTC.

The chain joins TRBV2 to TRBJ1-1; D not certain. The CDR3 is 11 amino acids. Germline CDR1 and CDR2: SNHLY and FYNNEI. Trimming cost V 11 bases and J 4 bases, with 11 bases left between them. CDR3 sequence: CAVLGGTEAFF. The CDR3 DNA reads TGTGCCGTACTAGGAGGCACTGAAGCTTTCTTT.

Regarding this clonotype: Mismatch with germline at one junction end may stem from a read error. The chain recombines TRBV6-1 with TRBJ2-1, with 10 bases that match TRBD2. The CDR3 spans 14 residues. Germline V gene sequence: CDR1 MNHNS, CDR2 SASEGT. The CDR3 DNA reads TGTGCCAGGAGTGAAGCGGGAGGGTACAATGAGCAGTTCTTC. Translated: CARSEAGGYNEQFF.

This clonotype was recorded at least ten times. The chain is built from TRBV3-1 and TRBJ2-7, with D perhaps TRBD1 or TRBD2 (5 bases each). In germline, CDR1 is LGHDT, CDR2 YNNKEL (reference sequence). V was trimmed by 4 bases and J by 2 bases, leaving 21 bases between them. This CDR3 comprises 17 residues. The CDR3 spells CASSLYPGTAKTYEQYF. DNA for the CDR3: TGTGCCAGCAGCCTTTATCCTGGGACCGCGAAGACCTACGAGCAGTACTTC.

The chain employs TRBV20-1 and TRBJ2-7; 7 bases align to TRBD1. The germline gives CDR1 DFQATT, CDR2 SNEGSKA (reference sequence). CDR3 length: 16 residues. The trim removed 4 bases at V and 4 bases at J, leaving 16 bases unmatched. The CDR3 reads CSAKDAPGQWAYEQYF. The CDR3 DNA is TGCAGTGCTAAAGACGCCCCGGGACAGTGGGCTTACGAGCAGTACTTC.

The sample holds a few counts of this clonotype. The rearrangement uses TRBV5-1 and TRBJ1-2; D remains ambiguous. The V and J ends lost 0 bases and 8 bases respectively, with 14 bases between them. The CDR3 consists of 14 residues. Germline V CDR1 and CDR2: SGHRS, YFSETQ. The CDR3 sequence: CASSLEGRTSGYTF. CDR3 DNA sequence: TGCGCCAGCAGCTTGGAAGGCAGGACCAGCGGCTACACCTTC. The full variable domain, its missing parts supplied by reference TRBV5-1 and TRBJ1-2, is KAGVTQTPRYLIKTRGQQVTLSCSPISGHRSVSWYQQTPGQGLQFLFEYFSETQRNKGNFPGRFSGRQFSNSRSEMNVSTLELGDSALYLCASSLEGRTSGYTFGSGTRLTVV.

This clonotype was observed a few times. Just one base apart from a much larger clone, this may be a read error. The CDR3 loop reads CSARRGETNTDTQYF. CDR3 bases: TGCAGTGCTAGACGCGGGGAGACCAACACAGATACGCAGTATTTT. This chain connects TRBV20-1 to TRBJ2-3; weak D call: TRBD2 (6 bases). This CDR3 is built from 15 residues. CDR1 is DFQATT and CDR2 is SNEGSKA in the germline V gene (reference sequence). V was cut by 2 bases and J by 2 bases, with 14 bases left in between.

The chain links TRBV2 to TRBJ1-5; 10 positions match TRBD1. V lost 7 bases, J lost 7 bases, and 13 bases stayed unmatched. The CDR3 covers 16 residues. Germline CDR1 reads SNHLY; CDR2 reads FYNNEI. CDR3 sequence (DNA): TGTGCCAGCACCTCCGGGGGACAGGGGAACTTGCAGCCCCAGCATTTT. Its translation: CASTSGGQGNLQPQHF.